These T cell receptor beta chains were read from a single sample in a study of shared clonotypes between healthy human individuals. Profiled with immunoSEQ multiplex PCR; TCRdb holds only in-frame clones, not every one. The sample holds roughly 2.4 million clones, almost 96% seen once. Sequenced input: naive CD4+ T cells sorted from blood. The receptors originated from a man in his late teens or twenties in good health. The CDR3 runs from the conserved cysteine through the conserved F or W. D genes are given only for firm matches. Rows give clone size only sometimes, using once, few, many, or a class for an expanded clone.

TRBJ2-6 | once | 18 | TRBD1 | TRBV5-1 | CASSLIGTGPSGANVLTF | TGCGCCAGCAGCTTGATCGGGACAGGACCCTCTGGGGCCAACGTCCTGACTTTC
TRBJ2-1 | . | 16 | . | TRBV11-2 | CASSQIGLSPYNEQFF | TGTGCCAGCAGCCAAATCGGGCTCAGTCCCTACAATGAGCAGTTCTTC
TRBJ1-1 | . | 12 | . | TRBV28 | CASSLQLLEAFF | TGTGCCAGCAGTTTGCAGCTACTTGAAGCTTTCTTT
TRBJ2-5 | . | 15 | TRBD1 | TRBV5-1 | CASSLVTGAPETQYF | TGCGCCAGCAGCTTGGTGACAGGGGCGCCAGAGACCCAGTACTTC
TRBJ2-3 | . | 16 | . | TRBV5-1 | CASSLGSGVSTDTQYF | TGCGCCAGCAGCTTGGGATCGGGGGTTAGCACAGATACGCAGTATTTT
TRBJ2-7 | . | 14 | . | TRBV5-1 | CASSQGTGNSEQYF | TGCGCCAGCAGCCAGGGAACAGGGAATAGCGAGCAGTACTTC
TRBJ2-2 | . | 13 | . | TRBV30 | CAWKTVNTGELFF | TGTGCCTGGAAGACGGTAAACACCGGGGAGCTGTTTTTT
TRBJ2-7 | . | 13 | . | TRBV14 | CASSQNLGNEQYF | TGTGCCAGCAGCCAGAATCTAGGGAACGAGCAGTACTTC
TRBJ2-5 | once | 16 | TRBD2 | TRBV2 | CASSETSGRAGETQYF | TGTGCCAGCAGTGAGACTAGCGGGAGGGCCGGAGAGACCCAGTACTTC
TRBJ2-4 | once | 15 | . | TRBV11-2 | CASSSGIVAKNIQYF | TGTGCCAGCAGCTCGGGAATTGTAGCCAAAAACATTCAGTACTTC
TRBJ2-3 | . | 14 | . | TRBV7-9 | CASSLSGSTDTQYF | TGTGCCAGCAGCTTATCAGGGAGCACAGATACGCAGTATTTT
TRBJ1-2 | few | 14 | TRBD1 | TRBV7-2 | CASSLQGANYGYTF | TGTGCCAGCAGCTTACAGGGGGCTAACTATGGCTACACCTTC
TRBJ2-3 | . | 15 | . | TRBV11-1 | CASTLIGGGTDTQYF | TGTGCCAGCACCCTGATTGGGGGCGGCACAGATACGCAGTATTTT
TRBJ2-3 | . | 16 | TRBD2 | TRBV7-6 | CASSPGTSGVSITQYF | TGTGCCAGCAGCCCGGGGACTAGCGGGGTGTCCATTACGCAGTATTTT
TRBJ1-4 | . | 13 | TRBD1 | TRBV11-2 | CASRQGAREKLFF | TGTGCCAGCAGACAGGGGGCGCGGGAAAAACTGTTTTTT
TRBJ2-7 | . | 15 | . | TRBV19 | CASTMAGSGSYEQYF | TGTGCCAGTACTATGGCAGGTTCTGGATCCTACGAGCAGTACTTC
TRBJ2-7 | . | 15 | . | TRBV7-9 | CASSLDVSQGGEQYF | TGTGCCAGCAGCTTAGACGTTTCCCAGGGCGGCGAGCAGTACTTC
TRBJ1-6 | . | 17 | TRBD1 | TRBV19 | CASSIARTGQGSSPLHF | TGTGCCAGTAGTATAGCTCGTACGGGACAGGGCAGTTCACCCCTCCACTTT
TRBJ2-2 | . | 14 | TRBD2 | TRBV6-1 | CASMKRENTGELFF | TGTGCCAGCATGAAGCGGGAGAACACCGGGGAGCTGTTTTTT